Below are 5 T cell receptor beta chains sequenced from a single sample in a study of CD8+CD57+ T cells in acquired aplastic anemia. Selection for sequencing was limited to patients who had shown CD8+CD57+ cell expansion by flow cytometry. Investigators profiled TCR beta VDJ and CDR3 from genomic DNA template. TCRdb re-analysed the reads in MiXCR, keeping a single row per CDR3 protein. The table lists about 98,000 distinct CDR3 sequences, roughly two thirds of them singletons, with roughly two thirds in the top ten. The sample comprised sorted CD4+, CD8+, or CD8+CD57+ T cells (not recorded which) from PBMCs. The receptors here all came from a human donor with aplastic anemia.

CDR3 coding DNA: TGTGCCAGCAGCCGCGGACAGGGCTTTGACTACGAGCAGTACTTC. It is translated as CASSRGQGFDYEQYF. The chain joins TRBV12-3 or TRBV12-4 to TRBJ2-7; the match to TRBD1 covers 8 bases. Losses at the gene ends were 6 bases for V and 3 bases for J; bases not matched to a gene: 10. The CDR3 is 15 residues long.

The rearrangement joins TRBV10-2 to TRBJ2-7; D remains ambiguous. The V gene lost 7 bases and the J gene lost 4 bases, with 11 bases spanning the gap. The CDR3 is made up of 12 amino acids. The germline V gene encodes CDR1 WSHSY and CDR2 SAAADI. The CDR3 loop is CASKHRPYEQYF. DNA of the CDR3: TGCGCCAGCAAACATAGGCCTTACGAGCAGTACTTC.

This clonotype was recorded only once. V and J are TRBV30 and TRBJ1-2, with 9 bases lining up with TRBD1. This CDR3 comprises 11 residues. From germline, CDR1 is GTSNPN and CDR2 SVGIG (reference sequence). V shed 6 bases and J 8 bases; nucleotides not matched to a gene: 4. The CDR3, as DNA: TGTGCCTGCCGACAGGGGGGCGGCTACACCTTC. Residues: CACRQGGGYTF.

The CDR3 sequence: CASSPYNSPLHF. CDR3 DNA sequence: TGTGCCAGTAGTCCGTATAATTCACCCCTCCACTTT. The rearrangement joins TRBV19 to TRBJ1-6; no reliable D call. The germline gives CDR1 LNHDA, CDR2 SQIVND (reference sequence). Deletions cut 5 bases from V and 4 bases from J, with 3 bases between. CDR3 length equals 12 residues.

CDR3 region: CASSSWGPETQYF. In DNA form, the CDR3 reads TGTGCCAGCAGCTCCTGGGGGCCCGAGACCCAGTACTTC. The chain is built from TRBV5-8 and TRBJ2-5; D may be TRBD1 (6 bases). Deletions cut 3 bases from V and 5 bases from J, with 11 bases between. The CDR3 consists of 13 residues. Germline V CDR1 and CDR2: SGHTS, YDEGEE.